This T cell receptor beta chain was identified in a study of CD4 T cells in relation to SARS-CoV-2 and coronaviruses. Study observations and caveats: SARS-CoV-2-driven expansion was significantly weaker in crossreactive than monoreactive clones.

The CDR3 covers 15 residues. CDR1 SGHTA and CDR2 FQGTGA come from the germline V gene. Trimming removed 0 bases from V and 6 bases from J; junction bases left unmatched: 8. Before the COVID-19 pandemic, during about 2010-2018, CD4+ T cells were taken from unexposed donors. Generated by immunoSEQ multiplex PCR, the TCRdb table keeps only in-frame clones and is missing some. The sample yields about 59,000 clones, 75% to 90% seen once. Comment on this clone: Its specificity is not known.

Sequencing was performed on memory CD4+ T cells from PBMCs. The V gene is TRBV7-3, the J gene TRBJ2-7; 7 bases match TRBD2. The clonotype originates from a human donor in good health. The CDR3 coding sequence is TGTGCCAGCAGCTTAACCGGGACTACCCCTGGCGAGCAGTACTTC. Protein sequence: CASSLTGTTPGEQYF.